What follows are 29 T cell receptor beta chains derived from one specimen sequenced in a study of blood T cells in healthy people across ages. Alongside a J-beta primer mix, a sample-barcoded 5' primer served in a second PCR lasting roughly 7 to 12 cycles. MiXCR, applied by TCRdb to the 5' RACE reads, yields one record per CDR3 protein. The table records about 1.4 million distinct CDR3 sequences, approximately 59% of them present only once. The sample comprised blood. The receptors originated from a man aged 18 to 30 in good health.

The chain uses TRBV12-3 or TRBV12-4 and TRBJ2-1; perhaps TRBD2 as D (6 bases). This CDR3 region has 16 residues. V lost 3 bases to trimming and J lost 1 base, with 13 bases between them. CDR3 protein: CASSFWRGLSYNEQFF. DNA for the CDR3: TGTGCCAGCAGTTTTTGGCGGGGCTTATCCTACAATGAGCAGTTCTTC.

The rearrangement joins TRBV29-1 to TRBJ1-2; weak D call: TRBD1 (6 bases). CDR1 is SQVTM, CDR2 ANQGSEA, per germline. Trimming left V 4 bases short and J 5 bases short, with 8 bases between. This CDR3 is 11 amino acids long. The CDR3: CSVGQDYGYTF. CDR3 DNA: TGCAGCGTTGGACAGGATTATGGCTACACCTTC.

This clonotype was observed many times. The chain is built from TRBV4-1 and TRBJ2-7; TRBD1 aligns across 10 bases. Trimming cost V 1 base and J 5 bases; bases outside gene matches: 5. From germline, CDR1 is MGHRA and CDR2 YSYEKL. This CDR3 contains 15 residues. The CDR3 sequence is CASSQVDRGGNEQYF. CDR3 in DNA: TGCGCCAGCAGCCAAGTGGACAGGGGGGGTAACGAGCAGTACTTC.

V gene TRBV21-1 combines with J gene TRBJ1-2. TRBV21-1 is an annotated pseudogene. There are 15 residues in the CDR3. CDR3 bases: TGTGCCAGCAGCCACGACCCAGGCATACCCTATGGCTACACCTTC. Amino acid sequence: CASSHDPGIPYGYTF.

The chain employs TRBV7-9 and TRBJ2-4, with D perhaps matching TRBD2 (6 bases). TRBJ2-7 matches the DNA end more closely, so the J call is doubtful. From germline, CDR1 is SEHNR and CDR2 FQNEAQ (reference sequence). CDR3 length: 19 amino acids. In DNA, the CDR3 is TGTGCCAGCAGCTCCCAAACGGGGGAGAAGACTAGAGGTACCCACGAGCAGTACTTC. The encoded protein is CASSSQTGEKTRGTHEQYF.

This chain uses TRBV29-1 with TRBJ2-7, with D possibly being TRBD1 or TRBD2 (5 bases each). The germline V gene has CDR1 SQVTM and CDR2 ANQGSEA. Deletions cut 2 bases from V and 2 bases from J, with 19 bases between. The CDR3 totals 16 residues. The CDR3 sequence is CSVESPGDDSPYEQYF. The CDR3 coding sequence is TGCAGCGTTGAAAGTCCCGGGGACGACTCTCCCTACGAGCAGTACTTC.

This clonotype turned up a few times. This chain uses TRBV5-1 with TRBJ1-5; D uncertain. Trimming left V 0 bases short and J 7 bases short, with 8 bases between. Germline V gives CDR1 SGHRS, CDR2 YFSETQ. The CDR3 totals 13 residues. Here the CDR3 reads CASSLDLGQPQHF. CDR3 DNA sequence: TGCGCCAGCAGCTTGGATCTGGGCCAGCCCCAGCATTTT.

This chain uses TRBV27 with TRBJ2-3, with 12 bases identical to TRBD2. CDR3 length equals 14 residues. Losses at the gene ends were 3 bases for V and 6 bases for J; bases not matched to a gene: 1. Germline V gene lookup returns CDR1 MNHEY and CDR2 SMNVEV (reference sequence). CDR3 bases: TGTGCCAGCAGTTTTGGGACTAGCGGGGATACGCAGTATTTT. Translated: CASSFGTSGDTQYF.

In nucleotides, the CDR3 is TGTGCCAGCAGTGACCCTCGGGTCTCTGGGGCCAACGTCCTGACTTTC. Protein: CASSDPRVSGANVLTF. The rearrangement uses TRBV12-3 or TRBV12-4 and TRBJ2-6; D uncertain. Trimming pared 5 bases from V and 0 bases from J, leaving 11 bases between. This CDR3 is built from 16 residues.

The chain couples TRBV6-2 or TRBV6-3 to TRBJ2-1, with TRBD2 matching over 7 bases. CDR3 length: 15 amino acids. The V gene end was trimmed by 2 bases and the J gene end by 7 bases; junction bases not matched to a gene: 8. Germline CDR1 reads MNHEY; CDR2 reads SVGEGT. CDR3 nucleotide sequence: TGTGCCAGCAGTTACGGGCTAGCGGTAACAAATGAGCAGTTCTTC. Amino acids: CASSYGLAVTNEQFF.

The J gene is TRBJ2-7, the V gene TRBV4-3, with D perhaps matching TRBD1 (6 bases). V shed 3 bases and J shed 4 bases, with 16 bases lying between them. The CDR3 has 15 amino acids. Germline V gene data show CDR1 as LGHNA and CDR2 as YSLEER. This CDR3 is CASSHTRDTSYEQYF. The CDR3 DNA is TGCGCCAGCAGCCACACCCGGGACACTTCTTACGAGCAGTACTTC.

V gene TRBV7-6 combines with J gene TRBJ2-7; the match to TRBD2 covers 7 bases. This CDR3 has 12 residues. The junction had 1 base not matched to a gene; V was cut back by 5 bases and J by 3 bases. Germline CDR1 reads SGHVS; CDR2 reads FNYEAQ. The CDR3, as DNA: TGTGCCAGCAGCCAGCGGGACTACGAGCAGTACTTC. This sequence encodes CASSQRDYEQYF.

This chain joins TRBV28 and TRBJ1-4; D is ambiguous. The CDR3 runs to 15 residues. V lost 6 bases to trimming and J lost 8 bases, with 19 bases between them. The germline CDR1 and CDR2 sequences are MDHEN and SYDVKM. The CDR3 reads CASSLTRWGGEKLFF. CDR3 nucleotide sequence: TGTGCCAGCAGCCTGACCCGTTGGGGTGGCGAAAAACTGTTTTTT.

This clonotype was seen a few times. The chain links TRBV29-1 to TRBJ2-5; D not certain. V was pared by 3 bases and J by 1 base, with 9 bases between. This CDR3 has 13 residues. The germline CDR1 and CDR2 sequences are SQVTM and ANQGSEA. The chain's CDR3 is CSVDTRAQETQYF. The CDR3 DNA reads as TGCAGCGTTGATACCCGGGCCCAAGAGACCCAGTACTTC.

The CDR3 here is CSARVKTTGYGYTF. As DNA, the CDR3 is TGCAGTGCTAGGGTCAAAACCACAGGGTATGGCTACACCTTC. The chain is built from TRBV20-1 and TRBJ1-2, with D possibly being TRBD1 (6 bases). This CDR3 comprises 14 residues. V gave up 3 bases and J gave up 5 bases, with 16 bases separating them. The germline V gene encodes CDR1 DFQATT and CDR2 SNEGSKA (reference sequence).

This clonotype has just a few counts. This chain uses TRBV5-1 with TRBJ1-2; D is possibly TRBD1 (5 bases). The ends were cut back, 2 bases at V and 4 bases at J, with 15 bases in the middle. CDR1 is SGHRS, CDR2 YFSETQ, per germline. CDR3 length equals 15 residues. The CDR3 reads CASSFRAGRSYGYTF. CDR3 DNA: TGCGCCAGCAGCTTCCGTGCAGGGCGCTCCTATGGCTACACCTTC. Looking up the rest from reference TRBV5-1 and TRBJ1-2 gives the full variable domain: KAGVTQTPRYLIKTRGQQVTLSCSPISGHRSVSWYQQTPGQGLQFLFEYFSETQRNKGNFPGRFSGRQFSNSRSEMNVSTLELGDSALYLCASSFRAGRSYGYTFGSGTRLTVV.

The J gene is TRBJ2-3, the V gene TRBV29-1; TRBD2 aligns across 12 bases. The J segment lost 3 bases and the V segment lost 7 bases, leaving 2 bases of the junction unmatched. The CDR3 length is 13 residues. The germline V gene encodes CDR1 SQVTM and CDR2 ANQGSEA. CDR3 residues: CSGTSGKTDTQYF. In nucleotides, the CDR3 is TGCAGCGGGACTAGCGGGAAGACAGATACGCAGTATTTT.

V gene TRBV12-3 or TRBV12-4 combines with J gene TRBJ2-1; 7 nucleotides agree with TRBD1. The CDR3 covers 15 residues. Germline trimming cut 6 bases from V and 3 bases from J; bases unmatched to any gene: 8. CDR3 coding DNA: TGTGCCAGCAGGAGGACAGGCCAAGACTACAATGAGCAGTTCTTC. Its protein product is CASRRTGQDYNEQFF.

CDR3 residues: CASSLLYRGGNSPLHF. In DNA, the CDR3 is TGTGCCAGCAGCTTATTGTACAGGGGAGGTAATTCACCCCTCCACTTT. The genes are TRBV11-2 and TRBJ1-6, with 7 bases lining up with TRBD1. The V gene end was trimmed by 2 bases and the J gene end by 6 bases; junction bases not matched to a gene: 7. CDR3 length: 16 amino acids. Germline CDR1 and CDR2: SGHAT and FQNNGV.

The chain uses TRBV7-9 and TRBJ2-6; D call uncertain. Germline V gives CDR1 SEHNR, CDR2 FQNEAQ (reference sequence). The CDR3 extends over 17 amino acids. V was pared by 0 bases and J by 0 bases, with 9 bases between. This chain's CDR3 is CASSLALEGSGANVLTF. In nucleotides, the CDR3 is TGTGCCAGCAGCTTAGCGCTGGAAGGCTCTGGGGCCAACGTCCTGACTTTC.

The rearrangement links TRBV6-6 to TRBJ2-1; no definite D call. Per the germline V gene, CDR1 is MNHNY and CDR2 is SVGAGI (reference sequence). The V and J ends lost 2 bases and 5 bases respectively, with 13 bases between them. This CDR3 region has 15 residues. The CDR3 sequence: CASSYVVFEDNEQFF. The CDR3 region has the DNA TGTGCCAGCAGTTACGTGGTATTTGAGGACAATGAGCAGTTCTTC.

The gene calls are TRBV7-9 and TRBJ1-4; D is unclear. Germline assignment: CDR1 SEHNR and CDR2 FQNEAQ (reference sequence). This CDR3 has 11 amino acids. V lost 5 bases and J 14 bases, leaving 12 bases between the germline ends. CDR3 coding DNA: TGTGCCAGCAGCCCTGGGTCAGATCTGTTTTTT. Its translation is CASSPGSDLFF.

This chain joins TRBV29-1 and TRBJ2-7; D gene uncertain. V dropped 4 bases and J dropped 3 bases, with 10 bases sitting between them. In germline, CDR1 is SQVTM, CDR2 ANQGSEA. This CDR3 contains 12 residues. CDR3 sequence: CSVGSNDYEQYF. In DNA form, the CDR3 reads TGCAGCGTTGGGTCAAATGACTACGAGCAGTACTTC.

The chain combines TRBV12-3 or TRBV12-4 with TRBJ2-1; possibly TRBD1 for D (5 bases). This CDR3 region has 13 residues. Trimming took off 6 bases at V and 3 bases at J, with 9 bases between the two ends. The DNA of the CDR3 is TGTGCCAGCAGCACGGACATCTACAATGAGCAGTTCTTC. Protein: CASSTDIYNEQFF.

V is TRBV7-2 and J is TRBJ2-3; TRBD2 matches 8 bases. The germline V gene has CDR1 SGHTA and CDR2 FQGNSA. This CDR3 is 13 amino acids long. V shed 7 bases, J shed 4 bases, and the junction held 4 bases outside the gene matches. As DNA, the CDR3 is TGTGCCAGCACCGGGGGGGGAGCAGATACGCAGTATTTT. The encoded protein is CASTGGGADTQYF.

The chain is built from TRBV3-1 and TRBJ2-3; D possibly corresponds to TRBD2 (6 bases). This CDR3 has 17 amino acids. Germline CDR1 LGHDT, CDR2 YNNKEL (reference sequence). V gave up 0 bases and J gave up 2 bases, with 15 bases separating them. CDR3 in amino acids: CASSQDVRTSLTDTQYF. Here the CDR3 DNA reads TGTGCCAGCAGCCAAGATGTTCGTACTAGCCTCACAGATACGCAGTATTTT.

The chain carries TRBV7-2 and TRBJ1-6; TRBD1 matches 7 bases. The V gene's germline CDR1 is SGHTA and CDR2 FQGNSA. The CDR3 spans 19 residues. V gave up 1 base and J gave up 0 bases; unmatched junction bases: 9. CDR3 sequence: CASSLGWRGLDSYNSPLHF. DNA for the CDR3: TGTGCCAGCAGCTTAGGTTGGAGGGGGCTCGACTCCTATAATTCACCCCTCCACTTT.

This clonotype was seen more than once but under ten times. The chain combines TRBV10-3 with TRBJ2-3; D is possibly TRBD1 (6 bases). The CDR3 sequence is 16 residues long. Deletions cut 3 bases from V and 0 bases from J, with 13 bases between. CDR1 and CDR2 (germline): ENHRY, SYGVKD. The CDR3 sequence: CAISDPTGPSTDTQYF. The CDR3, as DNA: TGTGCCATCAGTGACCCGACAGGCCCAAGCACAGATACGCAGTATTTT.

The V and J genes are TRBV4-2 and TRBJ2-5; 12 bases are a match to TRBD1. CDR1 is LGHNA, CDR2 YNFKEQ, per germline. Trimming at V came to 4 bases and at J to 3 bases, leaving 3 bases not matched to a gene. The CDR3 covers 15 residues. For the CDR3, the DNA is TGTGCCAGCAGCCGGGACAGGGGGCGCGAAGAGACCCAGTACTTC. Translated: CASSRDRGREETQYF.